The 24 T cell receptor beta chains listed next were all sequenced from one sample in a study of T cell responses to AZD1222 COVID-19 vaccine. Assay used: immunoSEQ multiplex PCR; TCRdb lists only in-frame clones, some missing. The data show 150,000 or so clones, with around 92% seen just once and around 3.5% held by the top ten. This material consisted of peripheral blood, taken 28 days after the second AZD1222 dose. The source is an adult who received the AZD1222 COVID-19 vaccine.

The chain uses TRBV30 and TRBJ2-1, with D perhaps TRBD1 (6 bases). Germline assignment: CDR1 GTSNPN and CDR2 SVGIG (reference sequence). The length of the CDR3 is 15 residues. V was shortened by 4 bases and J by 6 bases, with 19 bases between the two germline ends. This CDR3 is CAWTETGISTNEQFF. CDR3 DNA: TGTGCCTGGACGGAGACAGGAATTTCAACCAATGAGCAGTTCTTC.

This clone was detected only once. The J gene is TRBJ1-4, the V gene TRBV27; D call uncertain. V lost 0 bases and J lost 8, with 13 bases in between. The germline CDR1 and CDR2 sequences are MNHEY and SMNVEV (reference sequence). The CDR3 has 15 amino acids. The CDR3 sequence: CASSLSARVGEKLFF. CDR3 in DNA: TGTGCCAGCAGTTTATCGGCAAGGGTTGGAGAAAAACTGTTTTTT.

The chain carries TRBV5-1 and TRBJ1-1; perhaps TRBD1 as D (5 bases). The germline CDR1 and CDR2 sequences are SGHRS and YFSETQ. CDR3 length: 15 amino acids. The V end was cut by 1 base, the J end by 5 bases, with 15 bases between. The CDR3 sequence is CASSLSGRVMTEAFF. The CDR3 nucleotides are TGCGCCAGCAGCTTGAGTGGCAGGGTGATGACTGAAGCTTTCTTT.

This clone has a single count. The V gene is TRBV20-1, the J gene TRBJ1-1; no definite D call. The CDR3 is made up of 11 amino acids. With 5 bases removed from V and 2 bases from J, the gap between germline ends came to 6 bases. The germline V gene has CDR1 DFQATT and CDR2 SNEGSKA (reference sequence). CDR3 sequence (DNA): TGCAGTGCTGGAAGTAACACTGAAGCTTTCTTT. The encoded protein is CSAGSNTEAFF.

CDR3 bases: TGTGCCAGCAGCTTTCAATTAGACACCGGGGAGCTGTTTTTT. Translating it yields CASSFQLDTGELFF. The chain recombines TRBV6-5 with TRBJ2-2, with no clear D. This CDR3 has 14 amino acids. The V gene lost 6 bases and the J gene lost 3 bases, with 11 bases spanning the gap. Per the germline V gene, CDR1 is MNHEY and CDR2 is SVGAGI.

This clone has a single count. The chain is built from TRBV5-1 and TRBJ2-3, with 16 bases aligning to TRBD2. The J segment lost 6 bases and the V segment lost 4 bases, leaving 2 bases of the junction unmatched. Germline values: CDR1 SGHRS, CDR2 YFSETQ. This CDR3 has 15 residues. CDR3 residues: CASSGTSGRADTQYF. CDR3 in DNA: TGCGCCAGCAGCGGGACTAGCGGGAGGGCCGATACGCAGTATTTT.

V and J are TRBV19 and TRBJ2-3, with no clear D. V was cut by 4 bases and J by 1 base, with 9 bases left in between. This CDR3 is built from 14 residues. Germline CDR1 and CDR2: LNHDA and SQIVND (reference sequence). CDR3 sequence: CASSSIQGTDTQYF. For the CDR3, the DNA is TGTGCCAGTAGTAGCATTCAGGGCACAGATACGCAGTATTTT.

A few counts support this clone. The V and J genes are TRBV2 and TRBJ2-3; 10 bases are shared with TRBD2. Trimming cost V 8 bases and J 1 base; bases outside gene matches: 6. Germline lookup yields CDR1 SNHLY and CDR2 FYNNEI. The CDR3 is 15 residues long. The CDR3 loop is CASGGTSARTDTQYF. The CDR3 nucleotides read TGTGCCAGCGGGGGGACTAGCGCACGCACAGATACGCAGTATTTT. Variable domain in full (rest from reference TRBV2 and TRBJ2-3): EPEVTQTPSHQVTQMGQEVILRCVPISNHLYFYWYRQILGQKVEFLVSFYNNEISEKSEIFDDQFSVERPDGSNFTLKIRSTKLEDSAMYFCASGGTSARTDTQYFGPGTRLTVL.

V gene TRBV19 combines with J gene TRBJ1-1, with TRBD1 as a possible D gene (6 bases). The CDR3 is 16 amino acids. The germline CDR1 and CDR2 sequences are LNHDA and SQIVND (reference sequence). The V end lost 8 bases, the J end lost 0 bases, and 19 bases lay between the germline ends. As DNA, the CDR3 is TGTGCCAGTGGGGAAAGAACAGGGAGGATGAACACTGAAGCTTTCTTT. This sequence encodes CASGERTGRMNTEAFF.

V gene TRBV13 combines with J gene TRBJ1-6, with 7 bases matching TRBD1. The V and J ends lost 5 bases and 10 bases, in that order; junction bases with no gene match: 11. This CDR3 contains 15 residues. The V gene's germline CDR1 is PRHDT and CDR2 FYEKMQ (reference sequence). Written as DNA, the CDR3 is TGTGCCAGCAGCAATGGAAACAGGGGTTACTCACCCCTCCACTTT. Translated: CASSNGNRGYSPLHF.

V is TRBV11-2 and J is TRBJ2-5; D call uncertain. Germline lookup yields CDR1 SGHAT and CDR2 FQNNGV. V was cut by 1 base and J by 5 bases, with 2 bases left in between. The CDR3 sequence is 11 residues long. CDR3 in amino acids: CASSLGETQYF. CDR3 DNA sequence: TGTGCCAGCAGCTTAGGCGAGACCCAGTACTTC.

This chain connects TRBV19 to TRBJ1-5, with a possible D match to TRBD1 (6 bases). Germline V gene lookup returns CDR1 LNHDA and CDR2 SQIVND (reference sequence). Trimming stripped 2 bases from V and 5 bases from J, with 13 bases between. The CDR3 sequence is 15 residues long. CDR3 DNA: TGTGCCAGTAGTATAATGGGACACACATATCAGCCCCAGCATTTT. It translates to CASSIMGHTYQPQHF.

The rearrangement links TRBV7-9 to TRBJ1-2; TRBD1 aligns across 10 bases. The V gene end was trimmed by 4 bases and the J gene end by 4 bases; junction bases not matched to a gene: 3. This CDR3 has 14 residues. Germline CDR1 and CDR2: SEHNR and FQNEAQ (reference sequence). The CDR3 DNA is TGTGCCAGCAGCTCGGGACAGGGGTTCTATGGCTACACCTTC. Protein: CASSSGQGFYGYTF.

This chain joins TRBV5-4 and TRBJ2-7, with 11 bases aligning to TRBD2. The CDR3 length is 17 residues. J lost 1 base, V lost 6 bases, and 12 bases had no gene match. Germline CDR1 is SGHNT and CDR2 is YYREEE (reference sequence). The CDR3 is CASTLGLAGGRSYEQYF. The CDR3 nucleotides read TGTGCCAGCACCCTTGGCCTAGCGGGAGGCAGGTCCTACGAGCAGTACTTC.

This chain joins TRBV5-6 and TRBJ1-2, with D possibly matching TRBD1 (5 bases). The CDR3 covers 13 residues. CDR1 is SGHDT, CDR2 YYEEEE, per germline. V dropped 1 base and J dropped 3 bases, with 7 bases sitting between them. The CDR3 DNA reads TGTGCCAGCAGCTTGCAGGGCGACTATGGCTACACCTTC. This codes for CASSLQGDYGYTF.

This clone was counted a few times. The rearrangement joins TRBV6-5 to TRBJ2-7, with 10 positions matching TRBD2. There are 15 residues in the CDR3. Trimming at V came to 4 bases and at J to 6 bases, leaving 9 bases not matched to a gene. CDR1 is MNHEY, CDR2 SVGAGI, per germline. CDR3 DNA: TGTGCCAGCAGTTTTCCGGGACTAGCGTCGGTCGAGCAGTACTTC. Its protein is CASSFPGLASVEQYF.

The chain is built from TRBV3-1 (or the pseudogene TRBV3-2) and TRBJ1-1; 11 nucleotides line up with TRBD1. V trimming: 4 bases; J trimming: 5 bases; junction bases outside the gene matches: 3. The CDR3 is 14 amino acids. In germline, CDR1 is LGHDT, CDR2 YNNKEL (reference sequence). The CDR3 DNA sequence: TGTGCCAGCAGCCTCAGGGACAGGGGGACTGAAGCTTTCTTT. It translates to CASSLRDRGTEAFF.

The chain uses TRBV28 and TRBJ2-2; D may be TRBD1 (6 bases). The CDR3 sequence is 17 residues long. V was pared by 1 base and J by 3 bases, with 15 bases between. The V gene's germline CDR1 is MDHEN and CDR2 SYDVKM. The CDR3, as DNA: TGTGCCAGCAGTTTATCTTCCTCGGGACACGACACCGGGGAGCTGTTTTTT. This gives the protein CASSLSSSGHDTGELFF.

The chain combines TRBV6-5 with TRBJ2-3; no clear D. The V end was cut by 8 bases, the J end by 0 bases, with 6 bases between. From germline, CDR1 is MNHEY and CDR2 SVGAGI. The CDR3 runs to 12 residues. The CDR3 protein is CASSGSTDTQYF. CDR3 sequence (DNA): TGTGCCAGCTCGGGCAGCACAGATACGCAGTATTTT.

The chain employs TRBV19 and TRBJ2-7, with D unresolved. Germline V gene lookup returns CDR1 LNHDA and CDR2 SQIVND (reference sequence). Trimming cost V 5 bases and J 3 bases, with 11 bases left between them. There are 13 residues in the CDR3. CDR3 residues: CASSAGPNYEQYF. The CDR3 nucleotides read TGTGCCAGTAGTGCTGGACCAAACTACGAGCAGTACTTC.

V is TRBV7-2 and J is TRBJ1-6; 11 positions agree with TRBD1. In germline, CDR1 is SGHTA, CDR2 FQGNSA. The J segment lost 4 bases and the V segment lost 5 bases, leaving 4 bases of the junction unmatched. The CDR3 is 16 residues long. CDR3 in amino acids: CASSQGQGGYNSPLHF. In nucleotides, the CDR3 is TGTGCCAGCAGCCAGGGACAGGGGGGATATAATTCACCCCTCCACTTT. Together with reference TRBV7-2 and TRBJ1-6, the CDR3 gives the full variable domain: GAGVSQSPSNKVTEKGKDVELRCDPISGHTALYWYRQSLGQGLEFLIYFQGNSAPDKSGLPSDRFSAERTGGSVSTLTIQRTQQEDSAVYLCASSQGQGGYNSPLHFGNGTRLTVT.

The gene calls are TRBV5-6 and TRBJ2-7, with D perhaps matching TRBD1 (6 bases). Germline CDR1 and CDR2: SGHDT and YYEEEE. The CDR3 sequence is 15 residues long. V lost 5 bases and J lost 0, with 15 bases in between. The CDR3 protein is CASSLTGTLSYEQYF. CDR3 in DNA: TGTGCCAGCAGTTTAACCGGGACACTCTCCTACGAGCAGTACTTC.

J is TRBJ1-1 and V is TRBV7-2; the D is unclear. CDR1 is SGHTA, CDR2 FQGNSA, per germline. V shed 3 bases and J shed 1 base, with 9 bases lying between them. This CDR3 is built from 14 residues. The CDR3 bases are TGTGCCAGCAGCTTGTTCGCAGGGAACACTGAAGCTTTCTTT. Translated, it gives CASSLFAGNTEAFF.

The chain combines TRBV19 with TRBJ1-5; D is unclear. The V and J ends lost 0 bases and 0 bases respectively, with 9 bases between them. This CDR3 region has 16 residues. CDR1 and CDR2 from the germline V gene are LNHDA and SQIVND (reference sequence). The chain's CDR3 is CASSIEGSSSNQPQHF. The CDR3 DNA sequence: TGTGCCAGTAGTATAGAGGGCAGCTCTAGCAATCAGCCCCAGCATTTT.